This T cell receptor beta chain was identified during a study of blood T cell repertoires in COVID-19. As for the study in general: The cDNA or gDNA used as material had been derived from T cells, B-cell-depleted T cells, or PBMCs.

V lost 5 bases and J lost 6, with 11 bases in between. This CDR3 region has 13 residues. Germline V gene data show CDR1 as SNHLY and CDR2 as FYNNEI. Profiled with immunoSEQ multiplex PCR; TCRdb holds only in-frame clones, not every one. The sample has about 160,000 clones, approximately 81% seen once; the top ten hold approximately 10%. The V call is TRBV2, the J call TRBJ2-1; TRBD1 might be the D (6 bases). Specimen: peripheral blood. This clonotype was sampled from a woman of 80 years or more with active or convalescent COVID-19. The CDR3 protein is CASSLTGVNEQFF. CDR3 coding DNA: TGTGCCAGCAGTCTGACAGGAGTCAATGAGCAGTTCTTC.